This T cell receptor (beta chain) was identified during a study of cytomegalovirus exposure and HLA in healthy donors (TCRdb year 2017). Regarding the study in general: According to a later analysis, one platform produced both the approximately 110 validation repertoires and the roughly 660 repertoires of the first cohort. The study aimed to test whether cataloging public T cell receptors could reveal signatures of past pathogen exposure. Besides the first cohort of around 670 subjects, a separate validation cohort made up of 120 different subjects was used. The study combined high-throughput TCR immunosequencing, statistical association of individual TCRs with disease status, and machine learning to predict cytomegalovirus infection status.

Donors formed part of the validation cohort, which comprised about 130 subjects and was distinct from the first cohort of several hundred subjects. About this clone: Its recognized antigen is unknown. There are no base qualities to consult, and no much larger clone falls within one base.

Libraries were constructed by the immunoSEQ multiplex PCR assay. In the authors' own workflow: To diagnose cytomegalovirus status from the catalog of TCR beta chain sequences, a statistical classification framework was built. TCRdb's version of the immuneACCESS table is confined to in-frame rearrangements and falls short of the full clone set. An unresolved V gene accounts for under half of the shortfall where checked; the remainder is of unknown origin. The V and J calls and the clone size are those of that table, but D and trimming were determined from the DNA. A total of some 140,000 clones appear in this sample, 86% of them only once. Roughly 3% of the sample is in the top ten clones. The cysteine opens and the phenylalanine closes a CDR3 of 14 amino acids. The DNA shown is the 42-base CDR3, in frame from base 1. CDR1 and CDR2 (MNHEY, SMNVEV) derive from the germline V gene (reference sequence). Trimming takes 3 bases from V and 2 bases from J, and the germline ends sit 10 bases apart.

Paper-wide results and their limitations: The validation cohort had no HLA typing available for a later analysis, so co-occurrence within that cohort was assessed over all 130 or so repertoires. Cytomegalovirus status was reported to be diagnosed by the classifier with high specificity and sensitivity in both the original and validation cohorts. Subsequent analysis determined that TCRs grouped into clusters in the first cohort also showed a tendency toward co-occurrence across the 130 or so validation repertoires, and roughly 95% of cluster scores exceeded 0. It was suggested by the authors that the approach could potentially be generalized to other disease states and immunological phenotypes. A total of around 150 TCR beta chains were listed by the study as associated with cytomegalovirus. A few of the identified cytomegalovirus-associated TCR beta chains were confirmed in vitro to be specific for cytomegalovirus antigens. Most TCR sequences were observed very rarely across donors, whereas some public TCRs were present in many individuals.

The sequenced sample was PBMCs. This TCR came from a man between 18 and 35 years old in good health and CMV-seronegative. The chain uses TRBV27 and TRBJ1-2; TRBD1 is perhaps the D gene, given 6 matching bases. The nucleotides are TGTGCCAGCAGTTTTACCGGGACAAACTATGGCTACACCTTC. Translated, this gives CASSFTGTNYGYTF.